The rows below give T cell receptor beta chains drawn from one sample of a study of blood T cell repertoires in COVID-19. This table comes from immunoSEQ multiplex PCR, and its TCRdb copy is limited to in-frame clones, with some not included. The sample consists of 250,000 or so clones, 85% to 90% of them appearing once. Sequencing input: peripheral blood. The source of these receptors is a man aged 30 to 45 with COVID-19, enrolled during active disease. Each CDR3 is given with its conserved first and last residue. Each record gives: J gene, V gene, D gene, clone size, CDR3 protein, CDR3 DNA. A D gene is named only where the DNA matches it firmly. Size values are once, few and many counts, or a class for expanded clones, and some rows have none.

TRBJ1-4 | TRBV18 | . | . | CASSPPVGRRNEKLFF | TGTGCCAGCTCACCACCAGTAGGCCGGAGGAATGAAAAACTGTTTTTT
TRBJ2-1 | TRBV10-3 | TRBD2 | . | CAISRTSGGEQFF | TGTGCCATCAGCAGGACTAGCGGGGGTGAGCAGTTCTTC
TRBJ1-2 | TRBV6-1 | . | . | CASSDELTRNYGYTF | TGTGCCAGCAGTGACGAGTTGACACGAAACTATGGCTACACCTTC
TRBJ2-1 | TRBV29-1 | TRBD1 | once | CSVEVNGQGQFF | TGCAGCGTTGAAGTTAATGGACAGGGGCAGTTCTTC
TRBJ1-1 | TRBV11-2 | . | once | CASSLDPFTEAFF | TGTGCCAGCAGCTTAGACCCTTTCACTGAAGCTTTCTTT
TRBJ1-2 | TRBV6-5 | TRBD1 | . | CASSTGAANYGYTF | TGTGCCAGCAGTACAGGGGCAGCTAACTATGGCTACACCTTC
TRBJ1-1 | TRBV10-3 | TRBD1 | . | CAISDPSGTGGNTEAFF | TGTGCCATCAGTGATCCCTCGGGGACAGGGGGGAACACTGAAGCTTTCTTT
TRBJ2-1 | TRBV4-1 | TRBD1 | . | CASSPVPGQGGTIRSYNEQFF | TGCGCCAGCAGCCCGGTCCCGGGACAGGGAGGTACCATCCGCTCCTACAATGAGCAGTTCTTC
TRBJ1-2 | TRBV28 | TRBD1 | once | CASRRRDRGHNYGYTF | TGTGCCAGCAGGCGGAGGGACAGGGGGCATAACTATGGCTACACCTTC
TRBJ1-1 | TRBV6-6 | . | once | CASSYSTENTEAFF | TGTGCCAGCAGTTACTCGACAGAGAACACTGAAGCTTTCTTT
TRBJ2-6 | TRBV5-1 | . | . | CASSLMGDILTGANVLTF | TGCGCCAGCAGCTTAATGGGGGACATCTTGACAGGGGCCAACGTCCTGACTTTC
TRBJ1-5 | TRBV4-2 | TRBD1 | . | CASSQVGQGGQPQHF | TGTGCCAGCAGCCAAGTGGGACAGGGTGGTCAGCCCCAGCATTTT
TRBJ2-2 | TRBV24-1 | TRBD1 | . | CATSDVQGRLFF | TGTGCCACCAGTGATGTACAGGGGAGGCTGTTTTTT
TRBJ2-5 | TRBV2 | . | . | CATTAGTSNQETQYF | TGTGCCACCACCGCCGGGACAAGCAACCAAGAGACCCAGTACTTC
TRBJ1-3 | TRBV5-1 | . | . | CASGWGAGNTIYF | TGCGCCAGCGGGTGGGGAGCTGGAAACACCATATATTTT
TRBJ2-1 | TRBV5-1 | . | . | CASSLSQGRLSYNEQFF | TGCGCCAGCAGCTTAAGTCAGGGGCGCCTATCCTACAATGAGCAGTTCTTC
TRBJ2-1 | TRBV7-3 | TRBD1 | . | CASSPRDRDNEQFF | TGTGCCAGCAGCCCCCGGGACAGGGACAATGAGCAGTTCTTC
TRBJ2-2 | TRBV5-6 | TRBD1 | . | CASSRDRGTFNPNTGELFF | TGTGCCAGCAGCCGGGACAGGGGGACTTTTAACCCGAACACCGGGGAGCTGTTTTTT
TRBJ2-1 | TRBV3-1/TRBV3-2 | . | . | CASSQDNWAGYNEQFF | TGTGCCAGCAGCCAAGATAATTGGGCAGGGTACAATGAGCAGTTCTTC
TRBJ2-1 | TRBV5-1 | . | . | CASSLSEAGVGYNEQFF | TGCGCCAGCAGCTTGTCGGAGGCAGGGGTAGGTTACAATGAGCAGTTCTTC